This T cell receptor (beta chain) was recovered during a study of T cells in Graves' hyperthyroidism and ophthalmopathy. Study results and limitations: Peripheral blood also featured most of the thyroid clonotypes expanded above 0.001.

This clonotype showed up just a few times. Its matching antigen is unknown. The CDR3 sequence is 15 residues long. CDR1 is MNHNS, CDR2 SASEGT, per germline. Deletions cut 2 bases from V and 2 bases from J, with 10 bases between. RNA transcripts served as the template for amplifying TCR beta CDR3 regions. In the first-round RT-PCR of the TCR CDR3, the HTBI primer set was used. TCRdb used MiXCR to reprocess the multiplex PCR reads, holding one entry per CDR3 protein. The table shows under 400,000 distinct CDR3 sequences, with roughly 13% occurring only once. Uncontrolled infection, other autoimmune disease, pregnancy and lactation each barred patients from inclusion.

The source is a woman aged 60-75 years with Graves' hyperthyroidism. V gene TRBV6-1 combines with J gene TRBJ1-5, with D possibly matching TRBD1 (6 bases). Specimen: blood. The chain's CDR3 is CASSEPGAGNQPQHF. The CDR3 nucleotides read TGTGCCAGCAGTGAACCAGGGGCCGGCAATCAGCCCCAGCATTTT.